These 2 T cell receptor beta chains came from one sample sequenced in a study of radiation and T cells in renal cell carcinoma. The time point here: baseline pretreatment blood. Treatment reported: 15 Gy SBRT to primary tumor, nephrectomy 4 weeks later. Sequencing used immunoSEQ multiplex PCR; TCRdb keeps in-frame clones, though not all of them. This sample carries some 110,000 clones, roughly four fifths of them seen once, and the ten largest clones take under 4%. The starting material was blood, obtained from a patient whose treatment included radiotherapy and nephrectomy. The receptors shown here come from a woman aged 55-69 years with renal cell carcinoma.

The DNA of the CDR3 is TGTGCCAGCAGCATACGAAGAGCTGTCCTTAGCTCCTACAATGAGCAGTTCTTC. Its translation: CASSIRRAVLSSYNEQFF. The chain carries TRBV11-2 and TRBJ2-1; D call uncertain. CDR1 is SGHAT and CDR2 is FQNNGV in the germline V gene. The length of the CDR3 is 18 residues. Trimming stripped 5 bases from V and 0 bases from J, with 20 bases between.

The chain has TRBV19 and TRBJ2-5; 13 nucleotides match TRBD2. With V trimmed by 4 bases and J by 5 bases, 4 bases remained unmatched. Germline lookup yields CDR1 LNHDA and CDR2 SQIVND (reference sequence). The CDR3 spans 15 residues. CDR3: CASSRTSGSWETQYF. CDR3 coding DNA: TGTGCCAGTAGTAGGACTAGCGGGAGTTGGGAGACCCAGTACTTC.